The 14 T cell receptor beta chains below all came from one sample that was sequenced in a study of blood T cell repertoires in COVID-19 (dated by TCRdb to the early 2020s). Library construction relied on the immunoSEQ multiplex PCR assay. The table was pulled from immuneACCESS by TCRdb, which kept in-frame rearrangements only. Such tables lose some clones; where checked, under half of the loss comes from unresolved V genes, and the rest has no known cause. In all, the sample holds 300,000 to 400,000 clones, and over 85% of those were seen once. 2% to 3% of the sample belongs to the ten largest clones. The material sequenced was PBMCs or T cells enriched from blood (not recorded which). The receptors stem from a man aged 55 to 70 who had recovered from COVID-19.

In its sample, this clone was seen a few times. The CDR3 region is CASSRDSGSGNTIYF. In DNA, the CDR3 is TGTGCCAGCAGCCGGGACAGTGGGTCTGGAAACACCATATATTTT. The rearrangement links TRBV3-1 (or the pseudogene TRBV3-2) to TRBJ1-3; 7 nucleotides match TRBD1. Losses at the gene ends were 4 bases for V and 1 base for J; bases not matched to a gene: 4. This CDR3 contains 15 residues. Germline values: CDR1 LGHDT, CDR2 YNNKEL (reference sequence).

V and J are TRBV6-5 and TRBJ2-7; D possibly corresponds to TRBD1 (6 bases). The CDR3 contains 13 residues. The germline CDR1 and CDR2 sequences are MNHEY and SVGAGI. V dropped 4 bases and J dropped 2 bases, with 9 bases sitting between them. DNA of the CDR3: TGTGCCAGCAGTTCTCCAGGGGCCTACGAGCAGTACTTC. Translating it yields CASSSPGAYEQYF.

This clone was seen once. The rearrangement uses TRBV28 and TRBJ1-1; D perhaps matches TRBD1 (5 bases). Germline V lookup: CDR1 MDHEN, CDR2 SYDVKM. The CDR3 contains 13 residues. Trimming took off 10 bases at V and 1 base at J, with 13 bases between the two ends. Here the CDR3 reads CAISFGANTEAFF. The CDR3 DNA is TGTGCCATTTCATTTGGGGCGAACACTGAAGCTTTCTTT. The entire variable domain, with the rest obtained from reference TRBV28 and TRBJ1-1, is as follows: DVKVTQSSRYLVKRTGEKVFLECVQDMDHENMFWYRQDPGLGLRLIYFSYDVKMKEKGDIPEGYSVSREKKERFSLILESASTNQTSMYLCAISFGANTEAFFGQGTRLTVV.

J is TRBJ1-2 and V is TRBV24-1; D possibly corresponds to TRBD1 (6 bases). Trimming pared 4 bases from V and 5 bases from J, leaving 28 bases between. CDR1 KGHDR and CDR2 SFDVKD come from the germline V gene. The CDR3 consists of 19 residues. The CDR3 loop is CATSDTTGSPGTEQYGYTF. In nucleotides, the CDR3 is TGTGCCACCAGTGACACCACAGGGTCCCCTGGTACTGAACAGTATGGCTACACCTTC.

The chain uses TRBV19 and TRBJ1-5; D might be TRBD1 (5 bases). Germline V CDR1 and CDR2: LNHDA, SQIVND (reference sequence). This CDR3 has 13 residues. The ends were cut back, 5 bases at V and 5 bases at J, with 10 bases in the middle. The CDR3 protein is CASSSTAYQPQHF. The CDR3 DNA reads TGTGCCAGTAGTTCGACAGCTTATCAGCCCCAGCATTTT.

On this clone itself: This specimen includes other DNA sequences encoding the same CDR3. This rearrangement joins TRBV18 to TRBJ1-2; no definite D call. The CDR3 is made up of 16 amino acids. Germline-derived CDR1 and CDR2 are KGHSH and LQKENI. Trimming took off 2 bases at V and 4 bases at J, with 17 bases between the two ends. The CDR3 sequence: CASSPYGGEPGYGYTF. CDR3 bases: TGTGCCAGCTCACCATACGGTGGTGAACCGGGCTATGGCTACACCTTC.

The J gene is TRBJ2-1, the V gene TRBV3-1 (or the pseudogene TRBV3-2), with D perhaps TRBD1 (6 bases). The CDR3 is made up of 14 amino acids. Germline assignment: CDR1 LGHDT and CDR2 YNNKEL (reference sequence). V lost 7 bases, J lost 9 bases, and 19 bases lay in between. The CDR3 coding sequence is TGTGCCAGCACTACTGTACTAAAAGGGGGTGAGCAGTTCTTC. Amino acid sequence: CASTTVLKGGEQFF.

The chain combines TRBV30 with TRBJ2-2; D is perhaps TRBD1 (5 bases). The CDR3 sequence is 14 residues long. The V and J ends lost 4 bases and 1 base respectively, with 10 bases between them. Per the germline V gene, CDR1 is GTSNPN and CDR2 is SVGIG (reference sequence). The CDR3 loop reads CAWTGMGNTGELFF. In nucleotides, the CDR3 is TGTGCCTGGACAGGGATGGGGAACACCGGGGAGCTGTTTTTT.

The CDR3 protein is CASSARDRRPSYF. Here the CDR3 DNA reads TGTGCCAGCAGCGCTCGGGACAGAAGACCAAGTTATTTT. The chain joins TRBV11-2 to TRBJ1-3, with 7 bases matching TRBD1. The V segment lost 5 bases and the J segment 16 bases; nucleotides outside the gene matches: 14. The CDR3 extends over 13 amino acids. Germline V lookup: CDR1 SGHAT, CDR2 FQNNGV.

The rearrangement uses TRBV27 and TRBJ2-7; 8 nucleotides match TRBD1. Germline V lookup: CDR1 MNHEY, CDR2 SMNVEV (reference sequence). The CDR3 spans 12 residues. The CDR3 sequence: CPDRGWSYEQYF. The CDR3 region has the DNA TGTCCAGACAGGGGTTGGTCCTACGAGCAGTACTTC.

CDR3 protein: CASTSGSHNEQYF. The DNA for the CDR3 is TGTGCCAGCACCAGCGGGAGCCACAACGAGCAGTACTTC. This sequence joins TRBV6-5 and TRBJ2-7; 8 positions match TRBD2. The CDR3 consists of 13 residues. Germline V lookup: CDR1 MNHEY, CDR2 SVGAGI. V trimming: 7 bases; J trimming: 5 bases; junction bases outside the gene matches: 7.

The V and J genes are TRBV5-1 and TRBJ2-2; 12 positions match TRBD2. The CDR3 runs 16 residues. V trimming: 5 bases; J trimming: 4 bases; junction bases outside the gene matches: 6. The germline V gene encodes CDR1 SGHRS and CDR2 YFSETQ. The CDR3 here is CASRTSGSGATGELFF. Here the CDR3 DNA reads TGCGCCAGCAGGACTAGCGGGAGTGGTGCCACCGGGGAGCTGTTTTTT.

The chain employs TRBV5-4 and TRBJ2-3; 11 bases are a match to TRBD2. Trimming took 4 bases from V and 2 from J; bases not matched to a gene: 6. The CDR3 covers 16 residues. Germline CDR1 SGHNT, CDR2 YYREEE (reference sequence). The CDR3 spells CASSRPLAGDTDTQYF. CDR3 DNA sequence: TGTGCCAGCAGCCGGCCACTAGCGGGGGACACAGATACGCAGTATTTT. Using reference TRBV5-4 and TRBJ2-3 for the parts outside the CDR3, the full variable domain is ETGVTQSPTHLIKTRGQQVTLRCSSQSGHNTVSWYQQALGQGPQFIFQYYREEENGRGNFPPRFSGLQFPNYSSELNVNALELDDSALYLCASSRPLAGDTDTQYFGPGTRLTVL.

This chain uses TRBV5-4 with TRBJ2-7, with 8 nucleotides matching TRBD1. Germline V lookup: CDR1 SGHNT, CDR2 YYREEE (reference sequence). This CDR3 has 14 residues. J was trimmed by 5 bases and V by 0 bases; bases with no gene match: 4. Here the CDR3 reads CASSLAGQGHEQYF. CDR3 bases: TGTGCCAGCAGCTTGGCCGGACAGGGTCACGAGCAGTACTTC. Complete variable domain (other parts from reference TRBV5-4 and TRBJ2-7): ETGVTQSPTHLIKTRGQQVTLRCSSQSGHNTVSWYQQALGQGPQFIFQYYREEENGRGNFPPRFSGLQFPNYSSELNVNALELDDSALYLCASSLAGQGHEQYFGPGTRLTVT.